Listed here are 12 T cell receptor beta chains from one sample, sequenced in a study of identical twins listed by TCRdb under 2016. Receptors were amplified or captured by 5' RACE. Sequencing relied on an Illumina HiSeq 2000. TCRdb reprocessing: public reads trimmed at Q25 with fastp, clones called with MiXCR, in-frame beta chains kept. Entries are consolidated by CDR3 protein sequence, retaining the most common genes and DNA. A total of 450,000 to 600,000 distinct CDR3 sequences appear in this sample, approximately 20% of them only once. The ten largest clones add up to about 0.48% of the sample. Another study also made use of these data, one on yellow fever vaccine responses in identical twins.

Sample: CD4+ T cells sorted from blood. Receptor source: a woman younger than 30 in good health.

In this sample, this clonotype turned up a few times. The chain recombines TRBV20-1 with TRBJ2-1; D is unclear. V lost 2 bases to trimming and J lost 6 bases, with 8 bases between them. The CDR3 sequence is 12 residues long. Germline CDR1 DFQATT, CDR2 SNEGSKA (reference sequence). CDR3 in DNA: TGCAGTGCTAGACCCCCGCCCAATGAGCAGTTCTTC. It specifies CSARPPPNEQFF.

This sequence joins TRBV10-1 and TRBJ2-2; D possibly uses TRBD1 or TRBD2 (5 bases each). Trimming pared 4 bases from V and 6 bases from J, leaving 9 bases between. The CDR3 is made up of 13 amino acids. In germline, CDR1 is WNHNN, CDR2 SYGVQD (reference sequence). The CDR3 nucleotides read TGCGCCAGCAGTGCGGGGCGGGCCGGGGAGCTGTTTTTT. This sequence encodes CASSAGRAGELFF.

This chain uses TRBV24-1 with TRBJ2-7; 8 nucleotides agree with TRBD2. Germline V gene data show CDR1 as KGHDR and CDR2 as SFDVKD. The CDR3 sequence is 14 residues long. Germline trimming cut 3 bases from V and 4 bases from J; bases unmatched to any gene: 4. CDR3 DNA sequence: TGTGCCACCAGTGATAGCGGGAGAGGGTACGAGCAGTACTTC. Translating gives CATSDSGRGYEQYF.

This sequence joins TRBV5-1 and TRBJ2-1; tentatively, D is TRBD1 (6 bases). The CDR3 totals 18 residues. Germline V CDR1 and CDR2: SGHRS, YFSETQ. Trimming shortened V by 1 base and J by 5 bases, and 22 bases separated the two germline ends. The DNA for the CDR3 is TGCGCCAGCAGCTTGTGGCCTAGGCCGGGACAAAGGAACAATGAGCAGTTCTTC. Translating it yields CASSLWPRPGQRNNEQFF.

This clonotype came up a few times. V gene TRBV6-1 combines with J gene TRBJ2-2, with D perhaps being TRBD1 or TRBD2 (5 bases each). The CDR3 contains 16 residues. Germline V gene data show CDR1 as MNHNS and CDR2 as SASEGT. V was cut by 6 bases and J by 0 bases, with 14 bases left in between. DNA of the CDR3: TGTGCCAGCAGCCGGGACGGAAACACGAACACCGGGGAGCTGTTTTTT. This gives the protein CASSRDGNTNTGELFF.

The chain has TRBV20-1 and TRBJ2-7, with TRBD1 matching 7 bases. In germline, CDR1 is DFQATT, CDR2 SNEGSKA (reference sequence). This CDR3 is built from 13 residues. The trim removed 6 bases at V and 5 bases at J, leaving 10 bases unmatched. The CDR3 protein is CSAHKLGTDEQYV. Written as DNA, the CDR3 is TGCAGTGCCCATAAGTTGGGGACAGACGAGCAGTACGTC.

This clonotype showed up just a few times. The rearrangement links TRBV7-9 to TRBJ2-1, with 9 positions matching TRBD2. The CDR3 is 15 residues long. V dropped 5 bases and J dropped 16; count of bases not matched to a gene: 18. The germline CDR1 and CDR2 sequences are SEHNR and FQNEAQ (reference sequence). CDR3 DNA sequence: TGTGCCAGCAGCGCAAAAAACCCCTCCGGGACTAGCTGCTTCTTC. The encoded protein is CASSAKNPSGTSCFF.

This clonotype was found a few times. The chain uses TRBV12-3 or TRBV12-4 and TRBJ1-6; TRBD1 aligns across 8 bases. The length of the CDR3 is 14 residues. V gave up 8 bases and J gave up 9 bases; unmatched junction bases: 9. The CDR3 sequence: CASSRTGFVSPLHF. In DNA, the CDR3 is TGTGCCAGCTCAAGGACAGGGTTTGTTTCACCCCTCCACTTT.

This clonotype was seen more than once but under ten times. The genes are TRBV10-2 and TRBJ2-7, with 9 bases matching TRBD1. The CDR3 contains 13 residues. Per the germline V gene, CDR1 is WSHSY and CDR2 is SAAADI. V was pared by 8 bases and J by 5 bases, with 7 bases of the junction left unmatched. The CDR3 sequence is CASGSDRGNEQYF. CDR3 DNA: TGCGCCAGCGGATCGGACAGGGGTAACGAGCAGTACTTC.

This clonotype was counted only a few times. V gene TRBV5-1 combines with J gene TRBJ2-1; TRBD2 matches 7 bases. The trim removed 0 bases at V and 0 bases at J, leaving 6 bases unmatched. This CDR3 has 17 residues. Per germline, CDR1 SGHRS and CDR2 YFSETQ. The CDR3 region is CASSLVGSGSSYNEQFF. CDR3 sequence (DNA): TGCGCCAGCAGCTTGGTAGGTAGCGGGTCCTCCTACAATGAGCAGTTCTTC.

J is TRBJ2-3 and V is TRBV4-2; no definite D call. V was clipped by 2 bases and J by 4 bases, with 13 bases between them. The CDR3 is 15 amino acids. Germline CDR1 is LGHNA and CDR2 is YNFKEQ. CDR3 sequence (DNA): TGTGCCAGCAGCCAAACCACGAGGAGCGCAGATACGCAGTATTTT. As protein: CASSQTTRSADTQYF.

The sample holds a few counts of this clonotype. CDR3 protein: CAIKQGATNTEAFF. The CDR3 region has the DNA TGTGCCATCAAACAGGGGGCTACGAACACTGAAGCTTTCTTT. This rearrangement joins TRBV10-3 to TRBJ1-1, with 9 bases fitting TRBD1. V gave up 7 bases and J gave up 1 base; unmatched junction bases: 4. The CDR3 extends over 14 amino acids. Germline CDR1 reads ENHRY; CDR2 reads SYGVKD.